The rows below give T cell receptor beta chains drawn from one sample of a study of blood T cell repertoires in COVID-19. The assay was immunoSEQ multiplex PCR, and TCRdb's table has in-frame clones only and misses some. In the table there are about 180,000 clones, approximately 85% of which are singletons. Sequenced material: peripheral blood. These receptors all come from an older man with COVID-19, enrolled during active disease. Each CDR3 is given with its conserved first and last residue. D genes are given only for firm matches. Part of the rows lack a size; the others show once, few, many or a class for expanded clones.

CASSLSGGRETQYF | TGTGCCAGCAGCTTAAGCGGGGGCCGGGAGACCCAGTACTTC | TRBJ2-5 | NA | TRBV7-6 | TRBD2 | 14
CASSLTKTRGARTYEQYF | TGTGCCAGCAGCCTAACGAAGACCCGGGGGGCACGGACCTACGAGCAGTACTTC | TRBJ2-7 | NA | TRBV28 | NA | 18
CASSYDRSNQETQYF | TGTGCCAGCAGTTACGACAGGAGCAACCAAGAGACCCAGTACTTC | TRBJ2-5 | NA | TRBV6-2/TRBV6-3 | NA | 15
CASSPGTSSDTQYF | TGTGCCAGCTCACCAGGGACTAGCAGTGATACGCAGTATTTT | TRBJ2-3 | NA | TRBV18 | TRBD2 | 14
CASSFVRRATTGSPLHF | TGTGCCAGCAGCTTTGTTAGACGTGCTACCACAGGGTCACCCCTCCACTTT | TRBJ1-6 | NA | TRBV5-6 | NA | 17
CASTHGQVRGEKLFF | TGTGCCAGTACCCACGGACAGGTGAGGGGTGAAAAACTGTTTTTT | TRBJ1-4 | NA | TRBV19 | TRBD1 | 15
CASSIVAGGQPQHF | TGTGCCAGTAGTATTGTGGCAGGGGGTCAGCCCCAGCATTTT | TRBJ1-5 | NA | TRBV19 | TRBD1 | 14
CASSTMTGATEAFF | TGTGCCAGCAGTACCATGACAGGGGCGACTGAAGCTTTCTTT | TRBJ1-1 | NA | TRBV6-5 | TRBD1 | 14
CASSQDTAAGWVQEQFF | TGTGCCAGCAGCCAAGATACGGCGGCAGGGTGGGTTCAGGAGCAGTTCTTC | TRBJ2-1 | NA | TRBV3-1/TRBV3-2 | NA | 17
CASSSGLAVSTDTQYF | TGTGCCAGCAGCTCGGGACTAGCGGTGAGCACAGATACGCAGTATTTT | TRBJ2-3 | NA | TRBV12-1 | NA | 16
CATDPGAGDYGYTF | TGTGCCACGGATCCTGGGGCAGGGGACTATGGCTACACCTTC | TRBJ1-2 | NA | TRBV6-5 | NA | 14
CASSMTLNTEAFF | TGTGCCAGCAGCATGACACTCAACACTGAAGCTTTCTTT | TRBJ1-1 | NA | TRBV5-4 | NA | 13
CASSSYREAFF | TGTGCCAGCAGCTCTTACAGGGAAGCTTTCTTT | TRBJ1-1 | NA | TRBV11-3 | NA | 11
CASSLRRLANYGYTF | TGTGCCAGCAGCCTGAGACGGCTAGCTAACTATGGCTACACCTTC | TRBJ1-2 | NA | TRBV7-2 | NA | 15
CASSLAVDSSYEQYF | TGTGCCAGCAGCTTAGCTGTCGACAGCTCCTACGAGCAGTACTTC | TRBJ2-7 | NA | TRBV7-2 | NA | 15
CASSVYTDTQYF | TGTGCCAGCAGTGTATACACAGATACGCAGTATTTT | TRBJ2-3 | NA | TRBV2 | NA | 12
CASSLAAGASYEQYF | TGTGCCAGCAGCTTGGCCGCGGGGGCGAGCTACGAGCAGTACTTC | TRBJ2-7 | NA | TRBV5-8 | NA | 15
CAIARDSENTEAFF | TGTGCCATCGCTCGGGACAGCGAGAACACTGAAGCTTTCTTT | TRBJ1-1 | few | TRBV10-3 | TRBD1 | 14
CASSVQTGGFGGYTF | TGTGCCAGCAGCGTCCAGACAGGGGGTTTCGGTGGCTACACCTTC | TRBJ1-2 | once | TRBV2 | TRBD1 | 15
CASSQGAGYGYTF | TGTGCCAGCTCCCAGGGGGCGGGCTATGGCTACACCTTC | TRBJ1-2 | NA | TRBV7-3 | TRBD1 | 13
CASSLSRTGSTEAFF | TGTGCCAGCAGTTTATCGAGGACAGGGAGCACTGAAGCTTTCTTT | TRBJ1-1 | few | TRBV27 | TRBD1 | 15
CASSATSGGDTQYF | TGTGCCAGCAGCGCCACTAGCGGGGGAGATACGCAGTATTTT | TRBJ2-3 | NA | TRBV9 | TRBD2 | 14
CSASLLGTDRLF | TGCAGTGCTAGTCTTCTCGGGACAGACAGATTGTTT | TRBJ1-4 | NA | TRBV20-1 | TRBD1 | 12
CASSLRTGDNEQFF | TGTGCCAGCAGCCTCCGGACAGGGGACAATGAGCAGTTCTTC | TRBJ2-1 | NA | TRBV5-4 | TRBD1 | 14
CASSVAGGQGGETQYF | TGTGCCAGCAGCGTAGCTGGGGGACAGGGAGGGGAGACCCAGTACTTC | TRBJ2-5 | NA | TRBV9 | TRBD1 | 16
CASSLGQANEKLFF | TGTGCCAGCAGCTTGGGACAGGCCAATGAAAAACTGTTTTTT | TRBJ1-4 | NA | TRBV5-4 | NA | 14
CATSDPRGRNTGELFF | TGTGCCACCAGTGACCCCAGGGGCCGGAACACCGGGGAGCTGTTTTTT | TRBJ2-2 | NA | TRBV24-1 | NA | 16
CASSQGTLAGGTGNEQFF | TGTGCCAGCAGCCAAGGTACCCTTGCGGGGGGCACCGGAAATGAGCAGTTCTTC | TRBJ2-1 | NA | TRBV4-2 | TRBD2 | 18
CASRPAGGFYNEQFF | TGTGCCAGCAGGCCGGCGGGGGGGTTCTACAATGAGCAGTTCTTC | TRBJ2-1 | NA | TRBV27 | TRBD2 | 15
CASSSQRASQGYTF | TGTGCCAGCAGCAGCCAGCGGGCGTCTCAGGGCTACACCTTC | TRBJ1-2 | NA | TRBV6-5 | NA | 14
CASSRVTGNTGELFF | TGTGCCAGCAGCCGTGTTACAGGGAACACCGGGGAGCTGTTTTTT | TRBJ2-2 | NA | TRBV5-4 | NA | 15
CACRSWASGYTF | TGTGCCTGCCGCTCCTGGGCCTCTGGCTACACCTTC | TRBJ1-2 | NA | TRBV2 | NA | 12
CASSESRTGNEKLFF | TGTGCCAGCAGTGAGTCTCGGACAGGGAATGAAAAACTGTTTTTT | TRBJ1-4 | NA | TRBV2 | TRBD1 | 15
CASRTGTGGRELFF | TGCGCCAGCCGAACCGGGACTGGGGGAAGGGAGCTGTTTTTT | TRBJ2-2 | NA | TRBV5-1 | NA | 14
CASSYSTSGVFVDTQYF | TGTGCCAGCAGTTACTCTACTAGCGGCGTCTTTGTAGATACGCAGTATTTT | TRBJ2-3 | NA | TRBV6-2/TRBV6-3 | TRBD2 | 17
CASSFGGPGLAKNIQYF | TGTGCCAGCAGCTTCGGGGGGCCGGGGCTAGCCAAAAACATTCAGTACTTC | TRBJ2-4 | NA | TRBV7-2 | NA | 17
CAISTGLAGGPVTGELFF | TGTGCCATCAGTACGGGACTAGCGGGGGGGCCGGTTACCGGGGAGCTGTTTTTT | TRBJ2-2 | NA | TRBV10-3 | TRBD2 | 18
CASSPPTLGLYGYTF | TGTGCCAGCTCACCACCGACCCTGGGCCTCTATGGCTACACCTTC | TRBJ1-2 | NA | TRBV18 | NA | 15
CASSLIGGRTNTEAFF | TGCGCCAGCAGCTTGATCGGGGGGCGGACGAACACTGAAGCTTTCTTT | TRBJ1-1 | NA | TRBV5-1 | NA | 16
CASSLQGGNQPQHF | TGCGCCAGCAGCTTACAGGGGGGCAATCAGCCCCAGCATTTT | TRBJ1-5 | NA | TRBV5-1 | TRBD1 | 14
CASSQRQGADTEAFF | TGTGCCAGCAGCCAGAGACAGGGGGCTGACACTGAAGCTTTCTTT | TRBJ1-1 | NA | TRBV4-2 | TRBD1 | 15
CASSPPGGPQHF | TGTGCCAGCAGCCCCCCGGGTGGGCCCCAGCATTTT | TRBJ1-5 | NA | TRBV3-1/TRBV3-2 | NA | 12
CASTTPGRSNSPLHF | TGTGCCAGCACCACCCCAGGCCGGTCTAATTCACCCCTCCACTTT | TRBJ1-6 | few | TRBV6-5 | NA | 15